The 15 T cell receptor beta chains in this list originate from one sample, sequenced in a study of spatial heterogeneity in lung cancer. Time point given: sample taken at primary tumor resection. TCRdb analysed the 5' RACE reads with MiXCR anew, one entry per CDR3 protein. The data hold around 10,000 distinct CDR3 sequences, with approximately 3.7% observed a single time. Sequenced material: PBMCs, taken at surgery. All receptors come from a female donor with early-stage non-small cell lung cancer.

V usage is TRBV12-3 or TRBV12-4 and J usage is TRBJ2-3, with TRBD2 matching 13 bases. V was pared by 2 bases and J by 0 bases, with 11 bases of the junction left unmatched. The CDR3 length is 20 residues. The CDR3 DNA is TGTGCCAGCAGTTTAAGGGTCGGGACTAGCGGGGCATCTAGCACAGATACGCAGTATTTT. Its translation is CASSLRVGTSGASSTDTQYF.

At least ten counts were recorded for this clonotype. The V call is TRBV4-3, the J call TRBJ1-6; D call uncertain. Germline assignment: CDR1 LGHNA and CDR2 YSLEER. Trimming removed 0 bases at V and 9 bases at J, with 9 bases between. The CDR3 loop spans 14 amino acids. CDR3: CASSQESEFSPLHF. The CDR3 bases are TGCGCCAGCAGCCAAGAGTCGGAATTTTCACCCCTCCACTTT.

This clonotype was recorded many times. At one end, the junction sequence differs from germline, possibly due to a read error. J is TRBJ2-7 and V is TRBV7-2; possibly TRBD1 or TRBD2 for D (5 bases each). The CDR3 extends over 13 amino acids. Germline V gene lookup returns CDR1 SGHTA and CDR2 FQGNSA. CDR3 sequence (DNA): TGTGCCAGCAGCTTATTGTTCGGGGCCCCTTTGGACTTC. Protein product: CASSLLFGAPLDF. The entire variable domain, with the rest obtained from reference TRBV7-2 and TRBJ2-7, is as follows: GAGVSQSPSNKVTEKGKDVELRCDPISGHTALYWYRQSLGQGLEFLIYFQGNSAPDKSGLPSDRFSAERTGGSVSTLTIQRTQQEDSAVYLCASSLLFGAPLDFGPGTRLTVT.

As concerns this clonotype: One junction end does not reproduce the germline sequence, and a read error may be involved. The genes are TRBV7-6 and TRBJ2-5, with D possibly being TRBD2 (5 bases). Germline V lookup: CDR1 SGHVS, CDR2 FNYEAQ. CDR3 size: 14 residues. The DNA of the CDR3 is TGTGCCAGCAGCTTAGGGGCTAGCCAAGAGACTCAGTGCTTC. Its translation: CASSLGASQETQCF. Full variable domain (rest looked up from reference TRBV7-6 and TRBJ2-5): GAGVSQSPRYKVTKRGQDVALRCDPISGHVSLYWYRQALGQGPEFLTYFNYEAQQDKSGLPNDRFSAERPEGSISTLTIQRTEQRDSAMYRCASSLGASQETQCFGPGTRLLVL.

This clonotype was seen many times. The DNA for the CDR3 is TGTGCCAGCAGTTTTGGCAACGTTTGGGGTGATCAGCCCCAGCATTTT. This translates into CASSFGNVWGDQPQHF. The J gene is TRBJ1-5, the V gene TRBV28; D is unclear. The CDR3 covers 16 residues. V was trimmed by 3 bases and J by 5 bases, leaving 17 bases between them. Germline CDR1 and CDR2: MDHEN and SYDVKM.

This clonotype was picked up many times. J is TRBJ2-1 and V is TRBV2; D uncertain. Germline-derived CDR1 and CDR2 are SNHLY and FYNNEI. The CDR3 runs 14 residues. The ends were cut back, 5 bases at V and 2 bases at J, with 10 bases in the middle. The CDR3 reads CASSTRPPYNEQFF. CDR3 DNA: TGTGCCAGCAGTACCAGACCCCCCTACAATGAGCAGTTCTTC.

The sample holds many counts of this clonotype. V and J are TRBV6-2 or TRBV6-3 and TRBJ2-6; D is perhaps TRBD1 (5 bases). The CDR3 is made up of 19 amino acids. Germline lookup yields CDR1 MNHEY and CDR2 SVGEGT. The V end lost 6 bases, the J end lost 1 base, and 22 bases lay between the germline ends. DNA of the CDR3: TGTGCCAGCAGCACGACCATCTCAATGACAGCTTCTGGGGCCAACGTCCTGACTTTC. Translating it yields CASSTTISMTASGANVLTF.

This clonotype was observed at least ten times. This chain connects TRBV6-4 to TRBJ1-6; D remains ambiguous. From germline, CDR1 is MRHNA and CDR2 SNTAGT. The V end was cut by 7 bases, the J end by 8 bases, with 0 bases between. The CDR3 is 9 residues long. This CDR3 is CASNSPLHF. The CDR3 DNA reads as TGTGCCAGCAATTCACCCCTCCACTTT.

This chain links TRBV12-3 or TRBV12-4 with TRBJ1-1; D remains ambiguous. The length of the CDR3 is 13 residues. Trimming cost V 0 bases and J 6 bases, with 8 bases left between them. The CDR3 protein is CASSLAALPEAFF. The CDR3 bases are TGTGCCAGCAGTTTAGCAGCGTTGCCTGAAGCTTTCTTT.

This clonotype was seen at least ten times. The V and J genes are TRBV28 and TRBJ2-1, with 10 bases lining up with TRBD2. The junction had 13 bases not matched to a gene; V was cut back by 6 bases and J by 5 bases. Germline CDR1 and CDR2: MDHEN and SYDVKM. The CDR3 is 17 residues long. DNA of the CDR3: TGTGCCAGCAGCCCCCCCCCCGGGCTAGCGGGAGACAATGAGCAGTTCTTC. Translation gives CASSPPPGLAGDNEQFF.

This clonotype has ten or more counts. The V gene is TRBV24-1, the J gene TRBJ2-1; the D gene is possibly TRBD2 (5 bases). There are 16 residues in the CDR3. V shed 5 bases and J shed 7 bases, with 20 bases lying between them. Germline V gene lookup returns CDR1 KGHDR and CDR2 SFDVKD. For the CDR3, the DNA is TGTGCCACCAGTGGCGATCTAGGACTCAGACGAAATGAGCAGTTCTTC. This translates into CATSGDLGLRRNEQFF.

This clonotype was found many times. The chain uses TRBV5-5 and TRBJ2-1; 10 positions match TRBD1. This CDR3 is built from 15 residues. The ends lost 6 bases at V and 9 bases at J; junction bases unmatched: 12. Germline assignment: CDR1 SGHKS and CDR2 YYEKEE (reference sequence). In DNA form, the CDR3 reads TGTGCCAGCAATCACCGGGACAGGGGCGTTTTTGAGCAGTTCTTC. Amino acid sequence: CASNHRDRGVFEQFF.

This clonotype occurred many times. This sequence joins TRBV7-8 and TRBJ2-1; tentative D call: TRBD2 (5 bases). The CDR3 consists of 16 residues. Trimming shortened V by 5 bases and J by 4 bases, and 18 bases separated the two germline ends. Germline V lookup: CDR1 SGHVS, CDR2 FQNEAQ. In DNA, the CDR3 is TGTGCCAGCAGCCCCCTAGGGAGCGGAGGTTACAATGAGCAGTTCTTC. It encodes CASSPLGSGGYNEQFF.

This sequence joins TRBV27 and TRBJ1-5; D is undetermined. The CDR3 length is 13 residues. Between the trimmed V and J ends, which lost 6 bases and 4 bases, there was a span of 10 bases. Looked up from germline, CDR1 is MNHEY and CDR2 is SMNVEV (reference sequence). The DNA for the CDR3 is TGTGCCAGCAGCCTTAGCGAAAATCAGCCCCAGCATTTT. Translation gives CASSLSENQPQHF.

This clonotype has at least ten counts. V and J are TRBV6-2 or TRBV6-3 and TRBJ2-1, with 12 nucleotides matching TRBD2. The trim removed 7 bases at V and 8 bases at J, leaving 18 bases unmatched. CDR1 and CDR2 from the germline V gene are MNHEY and SVGEGT. This CDR3 contains 18 residues. The chain's CDR3 is CASTLPPLTSGSLDEQFF. The CDR3 nucleotides read TGTGCCAGCACCCTTCCCCCGCTGACTAGCGGGAGTCTTGATGAGCAGTTCTTC.